This T cell receptor (beta chain) was sequenced in a study of a mutant IDH1 vaccine in newly diagnosed glioma. As for the study in general: The initiation of vaccination occurred 4-6 weeks after radiotherapy alone, or with temozolomide cycles. Treated patients had a mean age of approximately 40 years and a sex split that was about 62% male and 37.5% female. Patients had received radiotherapy, temozolomide, or both previously, most receiving both.

Looked up from germline, CDR1 is SEHNR and CDR2 is FQNEAQ (reference sequence). Trimming cost V 0 bases and J 0 bases, with 3 bases left between them. The length of the CDR3 is 13 residues. Libraries were prepared by immunoSEQ multiplex PCR; TCRdb keeps only in-frame clonotypes and omits some of them. The sample carries fewer than 45,000 clones, 84% recorded once. Findings and caveats of the study: Patients showed vaccine-induced immune responses at a rate of approximately 92%.

Turning to this clone: What it recognizes is unknown.

Sample time point: week 11, during vaccination. Mutant IDH1 20-mer peptide, at 300 ug, made up each vaccine dose, with topical imiquimod. V and J are TRBV7-9 and TRBJ2-7; D is undetermined. Sequenced here: PBMCs, sampled from a glioma patient whose treatment included an IDH1 peptide vaccine. This receptor was taken from a man aged 35 to 55 with glioma. CDR3 loop: CASSLANSYEQYF. The CDR3, as DNA: TGTGCCAGCAGCTTAGCGAACTCCTACGAGCAGTACTTC.